The 8 T cell receptor beta chains in this list originate from one sample, sequenced in a study of blood T cells in healthy people across ages. With a J-beta primer mix and a sample-barcoded 5' primer, a second PCR ran about 7 to 11 cycles. MiXCR, applied by TCRdb to the 5' RACE reads, yields one record per CDR3 protein. Of about 730,000 distinct CDR3 sequences listed, about 42% were seen once; the top ten hold approximately 22%. The sequenced sample consisted of blood. The receptor source for this set is an older woman in good health.

With regard to this clonotype: Mismatch with germline at one junction end may stem from a read error. This chain connects TRBV20-1 to TRBJ2-3; 16 positions agree with TRBD2. The CDR3 contains 16 residues. Germline CDR1 is DFQATT and CDR2 is SNEGSKA (reference sequence). Here the CDR3 DNA reads TGCGGTGCTAGAGAAGGGACTAGCGGGGGGGCAGATACGCAGTATTTT. As protein: CGAREGTSGGADTQYF.

The chain has TRBV29-1 and TRBJ1-4; weak D call: TRBD1 (6 bases). The CDR3 totals 13 residues. CDR1 is SQVTM and CDR2 is ANQGSEA in the germline V gene. V was shortened by 7 bases and J by 7 bases, with 16 bases between the two germline ends. The CDR3 protein is CSATGSAGEKLFF. CDR3 DNA sequence: TGCAGCGCCACAGGGTCGGCGGGTGAAAAACTGTTTTTT.

This clonotype was observed a few times. The chain employs TRBV7-3 and TRBJ2-1; the match to TRBD2 covers 10 bases. Germline-derived CDR1 and CDR2 are SGHTA and FQGTGA. V gave up 5 bases and J gave up 6 bases; unmatched junction bases: 7. This CDR3 has 15 residues. The CDR3 coding sequence is TGTGCCAGCAGCAGTTTAGCGGGGGGCGGCAATGAGCAGTTCTTC. Amino acids: CASSSLAGGGNEQFF.

The rearrangement links TRBV6-5 to TRBJ2-3; 8 bases agree with TRBD2. Germline V lookup: CDR1 MNHEY, CDR2 SVGAGI. V lost 0 bases to trimming and J lost 4 bases; unmatched junction nucleotides: 6. This CDR3 is built from 16 residues. The CDR3 DNA reads as TGTGCCAGCAGTTACTCGATGGCGGGAGGCCCAGATACGCAGTATTTT. Residues: CASSYSMAGGPDTQYF.

This clonotype was picked up many times. The V gene is TRBV29-1, the J gene TRBJ2-4; D call uncertain. CDR3 length: 14 amino acids. Germline values: CDR1 SQVTM, CDR2 ANQGSEA. With 0 bases removed from V and 2 bases from J, the gap between germline ends came to 8 bases. The CDR3 reads CSVEDPRSKNIQYF. In DNA, the CDR3 is TGCAGCGTTGAAGATCCGCGCTCCAAAAACATTCAGTACTTC. The full variable domain, rest sourced from reference TRBV29-1 and TRBJ2-4, is SAVISQKPSRDICQRGTSLTIQCQVDSQVTMMFWYRQQPGQSLTLIATANQGSEATYESGFVIDKFPISRPNLTFSTLTVSNMSPEDSSIYLCSVEDPRSKNIQYFGAGTRLSVL.

This clonotype was detected ten times or more. The V gene is TRBV9, the J gene TRBJ2-3; D remains unclear. Trimming left V 0 bases short and J 5 bases short, with 10 bases between. The germline CDR1 and CDR2 sequences are SGDLS and YYNGEE. The CDR3 spans 14 residues. The CDR3, as DNA: TGTGCCAGCAGCGTAGTAGTAGCAGGAGATACGCAGTATTTT. It codes for CASSVVVAGDTQYF.

The chain couples TRBV4-2 to TRBJ2-1, with 12 bases fitting TRBD2. Germline V gene data show CDR1 as LGHNA and CDR2 as YNFKEQ. Trimming cost V 4 bases and J 0 bases; bases outside gene matches: 4. There are 17 residues in the CDR3. The CDR3 coding sequence is TGTGCCAGCAGCCCACTAGCGGGAGGCCCCTCCTACAATGAGCAGTTCTTC. Translated: CASSPLAGGPSYNEQFF.

This clonotype occurred a few times. This chain uses TRBV6-1 with TRBJ2-7; 8 nucleotides agree with TRBD1. CDR3 length equals 14 residues. V shed 3 bases, J shed 9 bases, and the junction held 10 bases outside the gene matches. Germline values: CDR1 MNHNS, CDR2 SASEGT. For the CDR3, the DNA is TGTGCCAGCAGTGACCTGTTCAGGGGGCAAGGGCAGTACTTC. This codes for CASSDLFRGQGQYF.